Here is one T cell receptor beta chain with its context. What it binds is not known. This record comes from a study of T-cell reconstitution after alpha-beta-depleted transplantation in children. Broader study findings: Roughly two months post-transplant, alpha-beta T cells reportedly originated from several hundred graft clones that had expanded. The main origin of T-cell counts and diversity one year after transplant was newly produced T cells.

Using unique molecular identifiers, the investigators prepared the TCRbeta library. Each CDR3 protein gets one entry after TCRdb re-called the PCR reads with MiXCR. The data show about 980,000 distinct CDR3 sequences, about 29% seen once. The CDR3 totals 15 residues. Germline CDR1 MNHNS, CDR2 SASEGT. The V end was cut by 6 bases, the J end by 2 bases, with 14 bases between. The specimen comprised PBMCs, mostly from graft donor cells, sampled 360 days after TCRalphabeta/CD19-depleted stem cell transplant. The sequence came from a boy less than two years old who had a stem cell transplant for SCID, so the T cells may come from the graft donor. The rearrangement joins TRBV6-1 to TRBJ2-1, with D unclear. CDR3 sequence (DNA): TGTGCCAGCAGCGCACCGAGCAGCACCTACAATGAGCAGTTCTTC. Its translation is CASSAPSSTYNEQFF.